A selection of T cell receptor beta chains follows, all from one sample in a study of Graves' ophthalmopathy and Graves' hyperthyroidism. TCRdb fed the multiplex PCR reads into MiXCR, producing one record per CDR3 protein. The table records hundreds of thousands of distinct CDR3 sequences, around a fifth of them present only once. The sample consisted of peripheral blood. The receptors stem from a young woman with stable Graves' hyperthyroidism. Some clones in this sample may be carry-over from other donors' samples. Each CDR3 is given with its conserved first and last residue. D genes are given only for firm matches. Clone size is shown for a subset of rows, as once, few, many or a class of expanded clone.

d_gene: NA
v_gene: TRBV6-2/TRBV6-3
abundance: NA
j_gene: TRBJ2-7
CDR3nt: TGTGCCAGCAGTCACTCGGGGCGGGAGCAGTACTTC
CDR3aa: CASSHSGREQYF

d_gene: NA
v_gene: TRBV6-1
abundance: many
j_gene: TRBJ1-5
CDR3nt: TGTGCCAGCAGTGAAGGGGGACACGGGGCCCAGCCCCAGCATTTT
CDR3aa: CASSEGGHGAQPQHF

d_gene: TRBD1
v_gene: TRBV7-2
abundance: NA
j_gene: TRBJ2-5
CDR3nt: TGTGCCAGCAGTTGGACCCCGGACAGGGGGCAAGAGACCCAGTACTTC
CDR3aa: CASSWTPDRGQETQYF

d_gene: NA
v_gene: TRBV20-1
abundance: many
j_gene: TRBJ1-2
CDR3nt: TGCAGTGCTGGGGACGGTTTGAGGGGCTACACCTTC
CDR3aa: CSAGDGLRGYTF

d_gene: TRBD2
v_gene: TRBV20-1
abundance: NA
j_gene: TRBJ2-7
CDR3nt: TGCAGTGCTTTACCGACTAGCGGGGTTACCTACGAGCAGTACTTC
CDR3aa: CSALPTSGVTYEQYF

d_gene: NA
v_gene: TRBV5-1
abundance: many
j_gene: TRBJ2-4
CDR3nt: TGCGCCAGCAGCCCAAATCTAGCGTTTCGTTACATTCAGTACTTC
CDR3aa: CASSPNLAFRYIQYF

d_gene: TRBD1
v_gene: TRBV11-2
abundance: NA
j_gene: TRBJ2-7
CDR3nt: TGTGCCAGCAGCTCAAGGACAGGGGGTATCACCTACGAGCAGTACTTC
CDR3aa: CASSSRTGGITYEQYF

d_gene: TRBD1
v_gene: TRBV30
abundance: many
j_gene: TRBJ2-2
CDR3nt: TGTGCCTGGATGGAGTCCAGGGGGTCACACACCGGGGAGCTGTTTTTT
CDR3aa: CAWMESRGSHTGELFF

d_gene: NA
v_gene: TRBV18
abundance: many
j_gene: TRBJ2-5
CDR3nt: TGTGCCAGCTCACTAAGGACCCCTGGGACACAAGAGACCCAGTACTTC
CDR3aa: CASSLRTPGTQETQYF

d_gene: TRBD1
v_gene: TRBV6-1
abundance: many
j_gene: TRBJ1-2
CDR3nt: TGTGCCAGCACCGAAGACAGGGATAGGTATGGCTACACCTTC
CDR3aa: CASTEDRDRYGYTF

d_gene: TRBD2
v_gene: TRBV12-5
abundance: many
j_gene: TRBJ2-4
CDR3nt: TGTGCTAGTGGACCCGGACTAGCCTCCATTCAGTACTTC
CDR3aa: CASGPGLASIQYF